This T cell receptor beta chain emerged from a study of T cell changes during pregnancy in multiple sclerosis. The assay was immunoSEQ multiplex PCR, and TCRdb's table has in-frame clones only and misses some. Here the sample spans roughly 36,000 clones, roughly nine tenths being singletons. This CDR3 comprises 14 residues. Germline lookup yields CDR1 SGHNT and CDR2 YYREEE (reference sequence). Trimming stripped 0 bases from V and 5 bases from J, with 11 bases between. The TCR sequence derives from a female donor with multiple sclerosis, enrolled in a pregnancy study. The material was CD8+ T cells from peripheral blood mononuclear cells, obtained in the second trimester of pregnancy. The J gene is TRBJ1-2, the V gene TRBV5-4; D gene ambiguous. CDR3 sequence (DNA): TGTGCCAGCAGCTTGGACAGCCTCTTATATGGCTACACCTTC. Translated, it gives CASSLDSLLYGYTF.